The sequence of this T cell receptor beta chain was determined in a study of post-analysis software for immune sequencing data. Findings and caveats of the study: Patients carried a handful of TRBV segments more frequently than controls did, and TRBV5-6, TRBV5-1 and TRBV20-1 were among them. Normalized Chao1 diversity was significantly lower in multiple sclerosis patients than in controls. Strong co-clustering by F measure was evident for samples that had been prepared in the same batch.

Germline assignment: CDR1 SGHTA and CDR2 FQGNSA. The CDR3 covers 16 residues. V was shortened by 5 bases and J by 8 bases, with 22 bases between the two germline ends. Prepared libraries of TCR beta cDNA carried unique molecular identifiers. From approximately 1 to 10 million T cells, 400,000 to 650,000 cDNA molecules were obtained. MiXCR, run by TCRdb on the PCR reads, gives a single entry per CDR3 protein. The data contain 500,000 to 600,000 distinct CDR3 sequences, roughly 47% of them singletons. Regarding this clonotype: Its antigen is currently unknown.

Sequenced input: blood. The clonotype originates from a girl under 18 with multiple sclerosis. The chain joins TRBV7-2 to TRBJ2-1; D possibly corresponds to TRBD1 (6 bases). CDR3 residues: CASSTAGTSPSDEQFF. The CDR3 region has the DNA TGTGCCAGCAGCACGGCCGGGACATCCCCCAGCGATGAGCAGTTCTTC.